The present TCR beta chain was sequenced within a study of shared clonotypes between healthy human individuals. Overall study context: Each donor contributed plates that comprised three CD4 naive, three CD4 memory, two CD8 naive and one CD8 memory.

Study-wide results and limits: Relative to memory subsets, naive subsets generally showed larger estimated richness.

The repertoire was sequenced with immunoSEQ multiplex PCR; TCRdb's copy has only in-frame clones and lacks some. The sample contains roughly 1 million clones, 65% to 80% of which appear only once. As for this clone: Its cognate antigen is unknown.

Naive CD45RA+ and memory CD45RA-negative subsets were split from CD4+ cells. Looked up from germline, CDR1 is MNHEY and CDR2 is SVGAGI. There are 12 residues in the CDR3. The V segment lost 5 bases and the J segment 13 bases; nucleotides outside the gene matches: 7. The genes are TRBV6-5 and TRBJ2-2; 7 bases align to TRBD1. This clonotype was obtained from a man aged 18-30 years in good health. Sequenced material: memory CD4+ T cells sorted from blood. Documented subset: CD45RA-negative fraction. Here the CDR3 DNA reads TGTGCCAGCAGTAACAGGGGTGAAGGGCTGTTTTTT. It yields the protein CASSNRGEGLFF.